This TCR beta chain came from a study of blood T cell repertoires in COVID-19. The overall study: T cells, B-cell-depleted T cells, or PBMCs provided the cDNA or gDNA that served as material.

Authors' methods: Amplification of reference gene primers provided the estimated nucleated cell counts. Some clones are missing from TCRdb's copy, which holds only in-frame ones; the method was immunoSEQ multiplex PCR. Clonal size and the V and J genes are those of that table, whereas D and trimming came from the DNA. Of roughly 350,000 clones listed, more than 75% are singletons. Sequencing was done on a sample of peripheral blood. The TCR comes from a woman aged 45-59 years with active or convalescent COVID-19.

CDR3 loop: CASSATSGATDTQYF. The CDR3 bases are TGTGCCAGCAGTGCTACTAGCGGGGCCACAGATACGCAGTATTTT. The chain has TRBV27 and TRBJ2-3; 10 nucleotides match TRBD2. CDR1 and CDR2 (germline): MNHEY, SMNVEV (reference sequence). Trimming took 5 bases from V and 2 from J; bases not matched to a gene: 4. The CDR3 loop spans 15 amino acids.